This paragraph reports one T cell receptor (beta chain). Its antigen specificity is not known. These data come from a study of cytomegalovirus exposure and HLA in healthy donors (dated by TCRdb to about 2017). A note on the overall study: According to an earlier analysis of a few hundred of the donors, about 179 million T cells yielded 120 million or so unique TCR beta sequences and approximately 280 Gb of sequence data. An early release that covered 500 to 800 HLA-typed donors contained approximately 300 gigabases of sequencing data and tens of millions of unique TCR sequences. Of the 350 to 450 genotyped donors, about 80% fell in the genetic ancestry cluster associated with self-reported Caucasian donors. The study was designed to test whether signatures of past pathogen exposure could be identified by cataloging public T cell receptors. Using immunosequencing, the study profiled T cell repertoires from 666 subjects and related those repertoires to cytomegalovirus serostatus. Along with the roughly 670-subject first cohort, a separate validation cohort of over a hundred different subjects was used. High-throughput TCR immunosequencing, statistical association of individual TCRs with disease status, and machine learning were combined to predict cytomegalovirus infection status. A later analysis re-analyzed previously published TCR beta repertoires from several hundred donors and added high-resolution HLA genotyping to study TCR occurrence patterns. The later analysis used no new phenotypic data to find candidate immune exposures, relying instead on TCR beta sequences and their occurrence across donors. An earlier analysis of fewer than 750 of the donors used high-throughput TCR beta sequencing to judge whether each TCR beta V gene segment behaved as functional or pseudogenic. Donor age, sex, ethnicity and CMV serostatus were collected together with the repertoire data. A later genetic analysis took genome-wide SNP genotypes for about 60% of the roughly 670 donors and used that subset as a discovery cohort. All discovery cohort repertoires had been generated using a single sequencing platform. Class I and class II HLA loci were covered by the typing at four-digit resolution. Typing coverage varied by locus: roughly 620-640 donors for A, B, C, DRB1 and DQB1; approximately 560 for DQA1; nearly 610 for DPA1; fewer than 480 for DPB1. Five DR-DQ haplotypes were treated as single units for association and clustering because of strong linkage in the cohort. Across 300 to 500 genotyped donors of the cohort, an average of roughly 230,000 unique TCR beta nucleotide sequences per donor were sequenced, and around 20% of those sequences were non-productive. Overall results and qualifications from the work: Across donors, most TCR sequences were observed very rarely, whereas some public TCRs were present in many individuals. The study listed approximately 150 TCR beta chains as associated with cytomegalovirus. The presence/absence analyses assumed that sequencing depth was roughly uniform across donors, and that assumption may not be true. In a later analysis, several top co-occurrence clusters were reported to appear linked to parvovirus B19, influenza, CMV and Epstein-Barr virus. A later analysis found that TCR association rates varied across HLA loci, with DRB1 alleles showing the most associated TCRs and HLA-C alleles the fewest. Assigning TCR associations to individual alleles was difficult when HLA alleles, especially DR and DQ, strongly co-occurred. Because some donors lacked HLA typing at each locus, the association tests relied only on the typed subset. A further reported finding was that TCR beta sequences accurately predicted the HLA-A and HLA-B alleles for most subjects in the first cohort. Correlated functional status among segregating V segments might reflect linkage disequilibrium, but an unknown experimental factor could not be ruled out. Only TCR beta chains were sequenced in this cohort, and the absence of alpha or paired-chain data limited detectable features. Specific HLA alleles were associated with about 17,000 TCR beta sequences at a false discovery rate of 0.05 in a later analysis. Cytomegalovirus status was reported to be diagnosed by the classifier with high specificity and sensitivity in both the original and validation cohorts. A group of highly shared sequence variants was considered likely to be a technical artifact of the sequencing pipeline. A later genetic analysis associated a missense DCLRE1C variant with V-gene and J-gene trimming of TCR beta chains, and an independent cohort replicated the association. Some IMGT-functional V segments, including TRBV6-2 and TRBV6-3, could not be distinguished by the 87-base-pair reads and were therefore excluded. According to a later analysis, most CMV-associated TCR beta chains appeared to be HLA-restricted, and the HLA associations seemed to be driven largely by CMV exposure. In a later genetic analysis, fewer N-insertions in productive TCRs were reported among donors in an Asian-associated ancestry cluster than the roughly 710-donor mean. The authors suggested that the approach could potentially be extended to other disease states and immunological phenotypes. CMV serostatus was the only immune exposure information available for the cohort. Because counts were too low, seventeen rarely observed V segments, including chromosome 9 orphons, were excluded from the earlier analysis of under 650 of the donors. A few of the identified cytomegalovirus-associated TCR beta chains were confirmed in vitro to be specific for cytomegalovirus antigens. In an earlier analysis of some 550 of the donors, most TCR beta V segments were observed in productive rearrangements about 90% or about 30% of the time, broadly matching IMGT annotations. Compared with equally common non-associated chains, HLA-associated TCR beta chains in a later analysis were more clonally expanded and had lower generation probabilities.

The cohort consisted of 670 or so healthy bone marrow donors. Cohort members were all nominally healthy when sampled, although unrecorded immune exposures were likely present. The donor was CMV seropositive and was included in the group of 250 to 300 seropositive cohort members. Every donor gave a peripheral blood sample, and the peripheral blood mononuclear cells from that sample were used for TCR beta sequencing. Genomic DNA extraction from the blood cell samples was performed with the Qiagen DNeasy Blood Extraction Kit. Libraries were built with the immunoSEQ multiplex PCR assay. For the multiplex PCR, a mixture combining 60 forward primers for TCR Vbeta segments and 13 reverse primers for TCR Jbeta segments was used. The CDR3 region of rearranged TCR beta genes was amplified from genomic DNA with a multiplex PCR assay. The amplified TCR beta libraries were sequenced on the Illumina HiSeq System as 87-base-pair reads. The study's processing was this. A later analysis tallied roughly 78 million unique TCR beta chains across the 666 repertoires, and roughly 11 million of those chains were shared by two or more donors. Raw reads were error-corrected and collapsed into unique sequences with a nearest-neighbor algorithm that merged closely related sequences to remove PCR and sequencing errors. V, D and J gene segments were assigned by aligning CDR3 sequences to IMGT reference sequences. For a sequence to be retained, at least a six-nucleotide match to both a V gene segment and a J gene segment was required. Rearrangements were classified as productive when the CDR3 lacked stop codons and remained in frame with V and J, and all other rearrangements were classified as non-productive. Following IMGT convention, CDR3 was defined as the stretch from the second conserved V-encoded cysteine up to the conserved J-encoded phenylalanine. Sequences without an unambiguous match to a single V gene segment were excluded from the earlier analysis of 500 to 700 of the donors. In an earlier analysis of about 590 of the donors, a V segment was called functional when productive rearrangements were above 56.7%, and segregating when the standard deviation between donors exceeded 5%. To diagnose cytomegalovirus status from the catalog of TCR beta chain sequences, a statistical classification framework was built. A later analysis assigned V and J genes by comparing TCR nucleotide sequences with IMGT/GENE-DB human TR gene sequences. In a later analysis, CDR3 sequences and most-parsimonious VDJ recombination scenarios were assigned using the TCRdist pipeline. In a later analysis, every TCR beta chain was defined by the combination of its CDR3 amino acid sequence and its V-gene family, and reads without a unique V-gene family were dropped. To address suspected cross-contamination and a sequencing artifact, a later analysis removed 592 highly shared, low-generation-probability nucleotide sequences. A later analysis calculated a clonal expansion index for each public chain from normalized within-repertoire ranks of inferred template counts. In a later analysis, generation probabilities were computed with a VDJ recombination model fitted to out-of-frame rearrangements, and the resulting probabilities were checked against IGoR. In a later analysis, hypergeometric tests were used to score TCR-TCR, TCR-HLA and TCR-CMV co-occurrence, with a repertoire-size bias correction applied to TCR pairs. In a later analysis, false discovery rates were estimated by permuting HLA or CMV assignments 20 times. A later analysis grouped co-occurring TCRs with DBSCAN, adding TCRdist sequence similarity when clustering within HLA-allele-positive subsets. For co-occurrence clustering, repertoires with fewer than 30,000 or more than 120,000 public chains were excluded, along with five repertoires with anomalous nucleotide sharing. TCRdb's version of the immuneACCESS table is confined to in-frame rearrangements and falls short of the full clone set. An unresolved V gene accounts for under half of the shortfall where checked; the remainder is of unknown origin. The V and J calls and the clone size are those of that table, but D and trimming were determined from the DNA. This sample's table contains about 130,000 clones. The ten top clones hold 1.5% to 2% of the sample.

The germline V gene provides CDR1 MNHNS and CDR2 SASEGT. From the cysteine through the phenylalanine, the CDR3 covers 16 amino acids. Just the 48-base CDR3 DNA is kept, in frame starting at base 1. The junction carries 12 bases between V and J, which are trimmed by 4 bases and 0 bases respectively. The sequence links TRBV6-1 to TRBJ1-4; the D gene remains uncertain. The source is a woman aged 40-49 years in good health and CMV-seropositive. Sequenced material: PBMCs. CDR3 loop: CASSASRPATNEKLFF. The nucleotides are TGTGCCAGCAGTGCATCCAGGCCAGCAACTAATGAAAAACTGTTTTTT.